The clone carrying this T cell receptor beta chain came up once. Noted time point: patch test 1, 2 weeks after DPC sensitization. Noted treatment: therapeutic diphenylcyclopropenone sensitization with weekly scalp DPC. Every donor had alopecia and was 18 to 70 years old; all were suitable for DPC. The CDR3 contains 15 residues. Trimming took off 3 bases at V and 9 bases at J, with 18 bases between the two ends. The germline V gene encodes CDR1 MNHEY and CDR2 SVGEGT. This record comes from a study of human T cells and chemical hapten exposure. Study in general: Alopecia areata, totalis or universalis affected patients who were mostly female.

Using its own MiXCR run on the RACE reads, TCRdb lists one record per CDR3 protein. The sample holds around 340,000 distinct CDR3 sequences, under 8% seen once. Material: whole blood, obtained in connection with sensitization to the hapten diphenylcyclopropenone (DPC). The chain carries TRBV6-2 or TRBV6-3 and TRBJ2-1; D tentatively reads TRBD1 or TRBD2 (5 bases each). The TCR originated in a woman under 30 with alopecia areata. Some clones in this sample may be carry-over from other donors' samples. CDR3 DNA sequence: TGTGCCAGCAGTTATAGTGGGACCTTGAACTTTGAGCAGTTCTTC. Translating gives CASSYSGTLNFEQFF.